This T cell receptor (beta chain) was recovered during a study of human T cells and chemical hapten exposure (dated by TCRdb to 2020 to 2022). For context, the study as a whole: For sensitization, 2% DPC in acetone was applied to a 2 cm by 2 cm area of upper inner arm skin. Around 30 alopecia patients provided blood for TCR sequencing at one to four time points (pre-sensitization, 2, 6 and 24 weeks). Patch tests used Finn chambers with 0.01% DPC on the upper back, scored after 6 days by International Contact Dermatitis Research Group standards. Throughout the study period of 20 to 30 weeks, patients also received therapeutic DPC doses to the scalp every week. Blood samples were taken from patients before sensitization (week 0) and at 2, 6 and about 24 weeks after DPC sensitization. The study tracked peripheral blood TCR repertoire changes in vivo during primary and secondary sensitization to the hapten diphenylcyclopropenone (DPC) in alopecia patients. Most of the patients in the cohort were female, and the cohort covered alopecia areata with under or over 50% scalp involvement, alopecia totalis and alopecia universalis. Libraries were pooled for sequencing, and per-sample TCR yields varied mainly because of small differences in library volumes within the pool. Findings and caveats that apply to the study as a whole: Patch test score correlated positively with the number of PT1 expanded TCRs, reaching significance at thresholds 8, 16 and 32 but not at 4. DPC sensitization did not change how many TCRs were above 1 in 1000 frequency, and no evidence was found of alterations in global repertoire structure. Expanded TCRs formed significantly more large CDR3 similarity clusters than pre-sensitization or healthy control sets, consistent with antigen-driven responses. Repeated subsampling changed both the strength of the expansion versus patch-test correlation and the threshold at which the correlation became significant. Alopecia, a presumed autoimmune disease, was present in all patients, so the immune response of the patients might differ from that of healthy individuals.

V loses 5 bases at its end and J loses 10 bases; junction bases beyond the gene matches: 14. The germline V gene yields SGHAT for CDR1 and FQNNGV for CDR2. Spanning cysteine to phenylalanine, the CDR3 consists of 15 amino acids. Just the 45-base CDR3 DNA is kept, in frame starting at base 1. The time point label corresponds to: pre-sensitization, week 0. The sample's treatment or condition, from its label and the paper: therapeutic diphenylcyclopropenone sensitization with weekly scalp DPC. At each patch-test visit, blood was drawn before the patch test was applied. To be eligible, patients had to be aged 18 to 70, diagnosed with alopecia and judged suitable for DPC therapy, while pregnant patients were excluded. Total RNA was extracted from unfractionated whole blood that had been collected in Tempus Blood RNA tubes. Receptor libraries were prepared by RACE. Sequenced on a NextSeq 500. Library preparation attached unique molecular identifiers to individual cDNA molecules for quantitative, reproducible TCR counting. From each blood RNA sample, both TCR alpha and TCR beta chains were sequenced. Per the original workflow: Samples had a median of roughly 99,000 TCRs, with a range from roughly 23,224 to 700,000. The Decombinator software suite was used to annotate the V, J and CDR3 of the TCR reads. For the PS versus PT1 abundance plots, all samples were subsampled to the same number of TCRs (28,000). TCRs were defined as expanded if absent before sensitization and observed at least eight times at the 2-week time point. TCRdb applied fastp at Q25 and MiXCR to the public reads, then kept only in-frame beta chains. Each CDR3 protein appears once, grouped with its most common genes and DNA. These V and J calls derive from TCRdb rather than the authors' analysis. In all, the sample holds roughly 100,000 distinct CDR3 sequences, and around 10% of those were seen once. Together, the top ten hold around 4% of the sample.

This clonotype occurred many times. This clone's antigen is unknown. No base quality values were provided; no much bigger clone lies one nucleotide off. Here the sequenced sample was whole blood, taken in connection with sensitization to the hapten diphenylcyclopropenone (DPC). The chain couples TRBV11-2 to TRBJ2-1; 7 of the junction bases match TRBD2. The TCR was taken from a woman in her forties with alopecia areata. Some clones in this sample may be carry-over from other donors' samples. In nucleotides, the sequence is TGTGCCAGCAGCCCGAATGGGCTAGCGGCCTTCGAGCAGTTCTTC. Translated, it gives CASSPNGLAAFEQFF.